This TCR beta chain was recorded in a study of beta chain features in type 1 diabetes. Study at large: Cells sorted and examined across all samples totaled 85 million to 110 million.

Findings of the study overall: All four CD4+ subsets of Type 1 diabetes patients contained TCRB CDR3s that were moderately but significantly shorter. Sampled from patients, naive, central memory and Treg TCRB repertoires appeared more similar than those sampled from healthy donors. Fewer junction insertions and more nucleotide deletions appeared in type 1 diabetes patients.

Of the isolated RNA, all was reverse transcribed, and so the sequenced material was expressed TCRB transcripts. Data came from immunoSEQ multiplex PCR; TCRdb stores just in-frame clones and leaves some out. Of 45,000 to 60,000 clones listed, under 75% are singletons. Sort purity for all populations was recorded as exceeding 98%. Germline V gives CDR1 SGHRS, CDR2 YFSETQ. Trimming removed 0 bases at V and 5 bases at J, with 15 bases between. The CDR3 is 16 residues long. With regard to this clone: The antigen remains unidentified.

The sequenced sample consisted of stem cell memory CD4+ T cells from blood. This sequence originates from a woman younger than 45 with type 1 diabetes. The chain couples TRBV5-1 to TRBJ2-1; D is undetermined. The CDR3 loop is CASSLGFVPEHNEQFF. As DNA, the CDR3 is TGCGCCAGCAGCTTGGGTTTCGTACCAGAACACAATGAGCAGTTCTTC.